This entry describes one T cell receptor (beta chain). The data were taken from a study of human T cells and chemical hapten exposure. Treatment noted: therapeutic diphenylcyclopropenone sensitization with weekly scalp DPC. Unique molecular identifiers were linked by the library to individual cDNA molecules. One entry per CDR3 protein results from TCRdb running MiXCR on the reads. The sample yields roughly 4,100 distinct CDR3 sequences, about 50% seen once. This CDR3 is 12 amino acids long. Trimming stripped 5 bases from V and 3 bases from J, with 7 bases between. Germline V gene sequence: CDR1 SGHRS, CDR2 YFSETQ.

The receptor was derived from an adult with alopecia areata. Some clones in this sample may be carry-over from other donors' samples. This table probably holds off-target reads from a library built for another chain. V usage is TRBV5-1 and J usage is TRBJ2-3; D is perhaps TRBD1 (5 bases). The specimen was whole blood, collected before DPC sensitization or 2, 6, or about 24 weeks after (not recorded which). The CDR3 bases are TGCGCCAGCAGTACAGGAACAGATACGCAGTATTTT. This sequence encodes CASSTGTDTQYF. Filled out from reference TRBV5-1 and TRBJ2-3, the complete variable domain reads KAGVTQTPRYLIKTRGQQVTLSCSPISGHRSVSWYQQTPGQGLQFLFEYFSETQRNKGNFPGRFSGRQFSNSRSEMNVSTLELGDSALYLCASSTGTDTQYFGPGTRLTVL.